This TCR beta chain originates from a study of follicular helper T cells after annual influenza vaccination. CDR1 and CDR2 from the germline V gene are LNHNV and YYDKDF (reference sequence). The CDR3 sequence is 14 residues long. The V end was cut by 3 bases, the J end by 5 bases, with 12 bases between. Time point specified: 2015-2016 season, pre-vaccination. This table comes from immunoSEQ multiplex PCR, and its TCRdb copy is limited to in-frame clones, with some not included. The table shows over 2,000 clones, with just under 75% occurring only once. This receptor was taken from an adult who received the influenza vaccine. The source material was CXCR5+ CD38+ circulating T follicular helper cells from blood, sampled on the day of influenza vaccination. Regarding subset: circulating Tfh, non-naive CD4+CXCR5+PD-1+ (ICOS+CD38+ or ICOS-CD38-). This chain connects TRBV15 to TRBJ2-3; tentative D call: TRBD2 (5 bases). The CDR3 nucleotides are TGTGCCACCAGCAGGTCGACTACGATAGATACGCAGTATTTT. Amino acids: CATSRSTTIDTQYF.